Listed below are T cell receptor beta chains from one sample, sequenced in a study of T cells in Graves' hyperthyroidism and ophthalmopathy. In TCRdb, the multiplex PCR reads were re-called with MiXCR into one record per CDR3 protein. The sample includes some 740,000 distinct CDR3 sequences, approximately 15% of them seen just once. Sequenced: blood. The receptor source for this set is a woman between 18 and 29 years old with Graves' hyperthyroidism. CDR3s include the opening cysteine and the closing phenylalanine or tryptophan. D genes are given only for firm matches. Size values are once, few and many counts, or a class for expanded clones, and some rows have none.

>many|NA|TRBJ1-2|13|TRBV3-1
CASSPILDYGYTF
TGTGCCAGCAGCCCGATTTTGGACTATGGCTACACCTTC
>NA|NA|TRBJ2-7|14|TRBV20-1
CSAPPLANANEQYF
TGCAGTGCTCCCCCCCTAGCGAACGCCAATGAGCAGTACTTC
>many|NA|TRBJ1-1|11|TRBV29-1
CSVGKNTEAFF
TGCAGCGTTGGAAAGAACACTGAAGCTTTCTTT
>many|NA|TRBJ1-1|14|TRBV18
CASSPPGVGILAFF
TGTGCCAGCTCACCACCGGGAGTGGGGATCTTAGCTTTCTTT
>NA|TRBD1|TRBJ2-7|13|TRBV6-1
CAIWTGPPYEQYF
TGTGCCATCTGGACAGGACCACCCTACGAGCAGTACTTC
>many|TRBD1|TRBJ2-3|14|TRBV30
CAWSRDRGTDTQYF
TGTGCCTGGAGTAGGGACAGGGGTACAGATACGCAGTATTTT
>many|TRBD1|TRBJ2-1|16|TRBV30
CAWSVLSGTGGNEQFF
TGTGCCTGGAGTGTACTGAGCGGGACAGGGGGCAATGAGCAGTTCTTC
>many|TRBD2|TRBJ2-1|17|TRBV30
CAWSVRFTSGTYNEQFF
TGTGCCTGGAGTGTACGTTTCACTAGCGGAACATACAATGAGCAGTTCTTC
>many|NA|TRBJ1-5|13|TRBV30
CAWSRHRSQPQHF
TGTGCCTGGAGCCGTCACAGGAGTCAGCCCCAGCATTTT
>many|TRBD2|TRBJ2-3|20|TRBV9
CASSVKSLAGVPRTSDTQYF
TGTGCCAGCAGCGTAAAATCACTAGCGGGAGTCCCCCGCACATCGGATACGCAGTATTTT
>NA|NA|TRBJ1-2|14|TRBV7-9
CASSFGRGVRGYTF
TGTGCCAGCAGCTTCGGACGGGGTGTGCGAGGCTACACCTTC
>few|TRBD2|TRBJ2-5|16|TRBV19
CASSIAVAGKGETQYF
TGTGCCAGTAGTATAGCAGTAGCGGGAAAAGGAGAGACCCAGTACTTC
>many|NA|TRBJ2-7|14|TRBV7-2
CATRPATPPYEQYF
TGTGCCACCAGGCCCGCCACCCCACCCTACGAGCAGTACTTC
>many|TRBD2|TRBJ2-3|15|TRBV20-1
CSARDPSGRADTQYF
TGCAGTGCTAGAGATCCCAGCGGGAGAGCAGATACGCAGTATTTT
>NA|TRBD2|TRBJ2-6|15|TRBV12-3/TRBV12-4
CASRASGSGANVLTF
TGTGCCAGCAGGGCTAGCGGATCTGGGGCCAACGTCCTGACTTTC
>many|NA|TRBJ1-2|15|TRBV28
CASSLPGSPTRGYTF
TGTGCCAGCAGTTTACCCGGGTCACCCACGCGAGGCTACACCTTC
>many|NA|TRBJ2-5|15|TRBV18
CASSPVPDSQETQYF
TGTGCCAGCTCACCGGTACCGGACAGCCAAGAGACCCAGTACTTC
>many|NA|TRBJ1-4|15|TRBV30
CAWSFPMGTSEKLFF
TGTGCCTGGAGTTTCCCGATGGGTACAAGTGAAAAACTGTTTTTT
>many|NA|TRBJ2-1|13|TRBV30
CAWSVPSTNEQFF
TGTGCCTGGAGTGTACCTAGCACCAATGAGCAGTTCTTC
>NA|TRBD1|TRBJ2-4|15|TRBV29-1
CSVSGTGLGENIQYF
TGCAGCGTTTCCGGGACAGGGTTGGGCGAAAACATTCAGTACTTC
>NA|NA|TRBJ2-1|17|TRBV14
CASSQDSDRGANNEQFF
TGTGCCAGCAGCCAAGATAGTGACAGAGGGGCAAACAATGAGCAGTTCTTC
>NA|NA|TRBJ1-4|19|TRBV5-8
CASSIWGQGTLATNEKPFF
NA
>few|TRBD1|TRBJ2-2|21|TRBV9
CASSTSTPGQGSRRNTGELFF
TGTGCCAGCAGCACATCTACCCCGGGACAGGGGTCAAGAAGGAACACCGGGGAGCTGTTTTTT
>NA|NA|TRBJ2-7|13|TRBV18
CASSYSRGDEQYF
TGTGCCAGCTCCTATTCACGGGGCGACGAGCAGTACTTC
>NA|NA|TRBJ2-5|11|TRBV7-2
CASSVQETQCF
TGTGCCAGCAGCGTTCAAGAGACCCAGTGCTTC
>many|TRBD1|TRBJ2-3|15|TRBV28
CASSTDRISTDTQYF
TGTGCCAGCAGTACGGACAGGATAAGCACAGATACGCAGTATTTT
>NA|NA|TRBJ1-4|13|TRBV19
CASSAGVWEKLFF
TGTGCCAGCTCTGCCGGGGTTTGGGAAAAACTGTTTTTT
>few|NA|TRBJ1-1|14|TRBV5-4
CASSWVAGGTEAFF
TGTGCCAGCAGCTGGGTTGCGGGGGGAACTGAAGCTTTCTTT
>many|TRBD1|TRBJ1-1|13|TRBV20-1
CSARTGRGTEAFF
TGCAGTGCTCGGACAGGCAGAGGCACTGAAGCTTTCTTT
>few|TRBD1|TRBJ2-7|15|TRBV20-1
CSARSGQGYTYEQYF
TGCAGTGCTAGGTCGGGACAGGGGTATACCTACGAGCAGTACTTC
>few|TRBD2|TRBJ2-1|18|TRBV3-1
CASSQEGHRGRAGNEQFF
TGTGCCAGCAGCCAAGAGGGACACCGCGGGAGGGCCGGCAATGAGCAGTTCTTC
>NA|TRBD1|TRBJ2-5|14|TRBV12-3/TRBV12-4
CASSLLDRGPTQYF
TGTGCCAGCAGTTTACTAGACAGGGGCCCTACCCAGTACTTC
>NA|TRBD2|TRBJ2-1|13|TRBV20-1
CSASRRGVDEQFF
TGCAGTGCTAGTCGGCGGGGGGTAGATGAGCAGTTCTTC
>NA|NA|TRBJ1-2|14|TRBV29-1
CSALLAGQYYGYTF
TGCAGTGCACTATTGGCTGGACAGTACTATGGCTACACCTTC
>NA|NA|TRBJ2-1|11|TRBV29-1
CSVLISNEQFF
TGCAGCGTCCTTATTAGCAATGAGCAGTTCTTC
>few|NA|TRBJ1-1|18|TRBV20-1
CSARDEGAGELVDTEAFF
TGCAGTGCTAGAGATGAAGGAGCAGGGGAGTTGGTCGACACTGAAGCTTTCTTT